The clone carrying this TCR beta chain was seen a handful of times. This entry comes from a study of response to subunit inactivated influenza vaccine. J was trimmed by 2 bases and V by 5 bases; bases with no gene match: 9. CDR1 and CDR2 (germline): KGHDR, SFDVKD. The CDR3 length is 18 residues. TCRdb fed the RT-PCR reads into MiXCR, producing one record per CDR3 protein. The sample yields 500,000 to 600,000 distinct CDR3 sequences, 10% to 15% seen once. The source material was PBMCs from blood, sampled around seven weeks after vaccination. This sequence originates from a man aged 45-60 years who received an inactivated influenza vaccine. The chain couples TRBV24-1 to TRBJ2-2; 11 positions match TRBD2. The CDR3 loop is CATSGQGTSGLNTGELFF. The CDR3 DNA is TGTGCCACCAGTGGACAGGGGACTAGCGGATTAAACACCGGGGAGCTGTTTTTT.